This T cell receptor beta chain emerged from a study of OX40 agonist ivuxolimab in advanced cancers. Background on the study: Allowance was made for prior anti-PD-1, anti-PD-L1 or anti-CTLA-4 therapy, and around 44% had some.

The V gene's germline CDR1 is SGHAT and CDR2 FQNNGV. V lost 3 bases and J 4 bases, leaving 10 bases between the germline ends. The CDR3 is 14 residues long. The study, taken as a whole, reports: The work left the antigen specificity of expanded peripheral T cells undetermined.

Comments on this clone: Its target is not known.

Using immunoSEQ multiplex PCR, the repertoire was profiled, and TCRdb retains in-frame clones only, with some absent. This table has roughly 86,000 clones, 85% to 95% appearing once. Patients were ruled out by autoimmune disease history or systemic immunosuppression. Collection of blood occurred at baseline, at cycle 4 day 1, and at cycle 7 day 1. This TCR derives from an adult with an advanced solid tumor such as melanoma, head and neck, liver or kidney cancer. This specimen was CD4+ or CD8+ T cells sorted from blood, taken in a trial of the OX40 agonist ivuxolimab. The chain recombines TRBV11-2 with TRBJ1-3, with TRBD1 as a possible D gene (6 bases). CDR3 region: CASSLGRGGNTIYF. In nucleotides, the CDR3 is TGTGCCAGCAGCTTGGGCAGGGGCGGAAACACCATATATTTT.